This record covers a single T cell receptor (beta chain). This clone showed up just a few times. Its antigen specificity is not known. No much larger clone is present one base from it, and per-base qualities are unavailable. This sample is drawn from a study of cytomegalovirus exposure and HLA in healthy donors (TCRdb year 2017). For the study in its entirety: According to an earlier analysis of a few hundred of the donors, roughly 180 million T cells yielded 90 million to 140 million unique TCR beta sequences and approximately 280 Gb of sequence data. To decide whether each TCR beta V gene segment behaved as functional or pseudogenic, an earlier analysis of fewer than 750 of the donors relied on high-throughput TCR beta sequencing. A separate validation cohort of over a hundred different subjects was used in addition to the roughly 670-subject first cohort. Among the approximately 430 genotyped donors, approximately 76% belonged to the genetic ancestry cluster associated with self-reported Caucasian donors. Class I and class II HLA loci were covered by the typing at four-digit resolution. All discovery cohort repertoires had been generated on a single sequencing platform. The aim of the study was to test whether cataloging public T cell receptors could identify signatures of past pathogen exposure. Across 398 genotyped donors of the cohort, an average of approximately 220,000 unique TCR beta nucleotide sequences per donor were sequenced, and roughly 18% of those sequences were non-productive. Approximately 310 gigabases of sequencing data and 75 million to 85 million unique TCR sequences made up an early release that covered over 550 HLA-typed donors. Rather than drawing on any new phenotypic data, the later analysis identified candidate immune exposures from TCR beta sequences and the way those sequences occurred across donors. A later genetic analysis took genome-wide SNP genotypes for about 55% of the 666 donors and used that subset as a discovery cohort. The study profiled the T cell repertoires of 500 to 800 subjects by immunosequencing and related them to cytomegalovirus serostatus. A later analysis re-analyzed previously published TCR beta repertoires from 500 to 700 donors and added high-resolution HLA genotyping to study TCR occurrence patterns. High-throughput TCR immunosequencing, statistical association of individual TCRs with disease status, and machine learning were combined to predict cytomegalovirus infection status. The number of donors typed differed by locus, with 629-630 for A, B, C, DRB1 and DQB1, more than 500 for DQA1, 600 to 610 for DPA1, and roughly 450 for DPB1. Alongside the repertoire data, information on donor age, sex, ethnicity and CMV serostatus was compiled. Roughly five DR-DQ haplotypes were treated as single units for association and clustering because of strong linkage in the cohort. Findings and caveats that apply to the study as a whole: While some public TCRs were present in many individuals, most TCR sequences turned up only very rarely across donors. In an earlier analysis of fewer than 750 of the donors, most TCR beta V segments were observed in productive rearrangements about 90% or about 30% of the time, broadly matching IMGT annotations. In a later analysis, the rate of TCR association differed among HLA loci, with DRB1 alleles having the most associated TCRs and HLA-C alleles having the fewest. In a later analysis, several top co-occurrence clusters were reported to appear linked to parvovirus B19, influenza, CMV and Epstein-Barr virus. A few of the identified cytomegalovirus-associated TCR beta chains were confirmed in vitro to be specific for cytomegalovirus antigens. In the study, 164 TCR beta chains were listed as associated with cytomegalovirus. The earlier analysis of approximately 540 of the donors excluded roughly 17 rarely observed V segments, including chromosome 9 orphons, because counts were too low. In a later analysis, HLA-associated TCR beta chains were found to be more clonally expanded and to have lower generation probabilities than equally common non-associated chains. HLA typing was unavailable for some donors at each locus, so association tests used only the typed subset. Sequencing depth was assumed to be roughly uniform across donors in the presence/absence analyses, though that assumption may not hold. Cytomegalovirus status was reported to be diagnosed by the classifier with high specificity and sensitivity in both the original and validation cohorts. The sequencing pipeline was judged likely to have produced a cluster of highly shared sequence variants as a technical artifact. At a false discovery rate of 0.05, a later analysis linked 15,000 to 20,000 TCR beta sequences to specific HLA alleles. CMV serostatus was the only immune exposure information available for the cohort. Linkage disequilibrium might explain the correlated functional status among segregating V segments, but an unknown experimental factor could not be ruled out. The authors suggested that the approach could potentially be generalized to other disease states and immunological phenotypes. V-gene and J-gene trimming of TCR beta chains was associated with a missense DCLRE1C variant in a later genetic analysis, and the association was replicated in an independent cohort. A further reported finding was that TCR beta sequences accurately predicted the HLA-A and HLA-B alleles for most subjects in the first cohort. Most CMV-associated TCR beta chains appeared to be HLA-restricted in a later analysis, and the HLA associations seemed to be driven largely by CMV exposure. According to a later genetic analysis, donors in an Asian-associated ancestry cluster had fewer N-insertions in productive TCRs than the approximately 630-donor mean. When HLA alleles, especially DR and DQ, strongly co-occurred, TCR associations were difficult to assign to individual alleles. This cohort had only TCR beta chains sequenced, and the lack of alpha or paired-chain data limited which features could be detected.

The cohort comprised more than 550 healthy bone marrow donors. All cohort members were sampled while nominally healthy, although unrecorded immune exposures were likely present. The donor was CMV seronegative and belonged to the group of roughly 330 seronegative cohort members. A peripheral blood sample was collected from each donor, and TCR beta sequencing was performed on peripheral blood mononuclear cells. The Qiagen DNeasy Blood Extraction Kit was used to extract genomic DNA from the blood cell samples. Library creation used the immunoSEQ multiplex PCR assay. For the multiplex PCR, a mixture combining 60 forward primers for TCR Vbeta segments and 13 reverse primers for TCR Jbeta segments was used. A multiplex PCR assay on genomic DNA amplified the CDR3 region of rearranged TCR beta genes. The Illumina HiSeq System was used to sequence the amplified TCR beta libraries as 87-base-pair reads. Processing in the source paper ran as follows. A later analysis tallied around 82 million unique TCR beta chains across the 666 repertoires, and about 10 million of those chains were shared by two or more donors. To remove PCR and sequencing errors, raw reads were error-corrected and collapsed into unique sequences using a nearest-neighbor algorithm that merged closely related sequences. CDR3 sequences were aligned to IMGT reference sequences to assign V, D and J gene segments. For a sequence to be retained, a match of at least six nucleotides to both a V gene segment and a J gene segment was required. Rearrangements were classified as productive when the CDR3 lacked stop codons and remained in frame with V and J, and all other rearrangements were classified as non-productive. Following IMGT convention, CDR3 was defined as the stretch from the second conserved V-encoded cysteine to the conserved J-encoded phenylalanine. The earlier analysis of about 590 of the donors excluded sequences that lacked an unambiguous match to a single V gene segment. In an earlier analysis of several hundred of the donors, V segments were called functional above 56.7% productive rearrangements and were called segregating when the between-donor standard deviation exceeded 5%. A statistical classification framework was developed to diagnose cytomegalovirus status using the catalog of TCR beta chain sequences. In a later analysis, V and J genes were assigned by comparing TCR nucleotide sequences against IMGT/GENE-DB human TR gene sequences. In a later analysis, CDR3 sequences and most-parsimonious VDJ recombination scenarios were assigned using the TCRdist pipeline. In a later analysis, every TCR beta chain was defined by the combination of its CDR3 amino acid sequence and its V-gene family, and reads without a unique V-gene family were dropped. To address suspected cross-contamination and a sequencing artifact, a later analysis removed 550 to 750 highly shared, low-generation-probability nucleotide sequences. In a later analysis, a clonal expansion index was calculated for each public chain from normalized within-repertoire ranks of inferred template counts. In a later analysis, generation probabilities were computed using a VDJ recombination model fitted to out-of-frame rearrangements, and the results were checked against IGoR. Hypergeometric tests were used in a later analysis to score TCR-TCR, TCR-HLA and TCR-CMV co-occurrence, with a repertoire-size bias correction applied to the TCR pairs. To estimate false discovery rates, a later analysis permuted the HLA or CMV assignments 20 times. A later analysis grouped co-occurring TCRs with DBSCAN, adding TCRdist sequence similarity when clustering within HLA-allele-positive subsets. Repertoires with fewer than 30,000 or more than 120,000 public chains, plus five repertoires with anomalous nucleotide sharing, were excluded from co-occurrence clustering. The source is immuneACCESS, and TCRdb retained only in-frame sequences with V and J called. Part of the clones is not carried over; for the studies checked, unresolved V genes explain less than half of this, and the remainder is unexplained. Clone size and the V and J calls come from that table; the DNA yielded D and trimming. The sample data list just under 150,000 clones, and 75% to 90% of these were observed just once. The ten largest clonotypes hold roughly 2.9% of the sample.

This receptor was taken from a young woman in good health and CMV-seronegative. Sample: PBMCs.

The encoded CDR3 is CASSGREVQPQHF. The DNA is TGTGCCAGCAGTGGCAGGGAGGTGCAGCCCCAGCATTTT. The sequence joins TRBV6-1 to TRBJ1-5; the D gene is possibly TRBD1, with 5 bases matching. V is clipped by 4 bases and J by 7 bases, and the sequence between their germline boundaries is 11 bases long. CDR1 MNHNS and CDR2 SASEGT were looked up in the germline V gene. From cysteine to phenylalanine, the CDR3 is 13 amino acids long. Only CDR3 DNA is held: 39 bases, read in frame from base 1.